The 14 T cell receptor beta chains below all came from one sample that was sequenced in a study of T-cell reconstitution after alpha-beta-depleted transplantation in children. Using unique molecular identifiers, the investigators prepared the TCRbeta library. MiXCR, applied by TCRdb to the PCR reads, yields one record per CDR3 protein. The data show more than 550,000 distinct CDR3 sequences, about 11% seen once. The input for sequencing was PBMCs from the stem cell graft donor, taken from the stem cell graft. The receptors come from a human donor who donated a stem cell graft to a child with acute myeloid leukemia.

The chain carries TRBV6-1 and TRBJ2-5; maybe TRBD2 (5 bases). Trimming took 3 bases from V and 14 from J, leaving 10 bases between them. CDR1 is MNHNS and CDR2 is SASEGT in the germline V gene. CDR3 length: 10 residues. CDR3 residues: CASSEDSRYF. The CDR3 coding sequence is TGTGCCAGCAGTGAGGACTCCAGATACTTC.

This clonotype was seen more than once but under ten times. This sequence joins TRBV5-6 and TRBJ2-7, with D maybe TRBD1 (5 bases). V was trimmed by 1 base and J by 0 bases, leaving 11 bases between them. The CDR3 is made up of 15 amino acids. CDR1 is SGHDT, CDR2 YYEEEE, per germline. CDR3 sequence: CASSLTAGSSYEQYF. CDR3 coding DNA: TGTGCCAGCAGCTTGACGGCAGGGTCCTCCTACGAGCAGTACTTC.

The chain combines TRBV11-2 with TRBJ1-2; 11 bases map to TRBD1. V was pared by 5 bases and J by 4 bases, with 3 bases of the junction left unmatched. CDR3 size: 14 residues. Germline V gives CDR1 SGHAT, CDR2 FQNNGV. As DNA, the CDR3 is TGTGCCAGCAGCGGACAGGGGGCAGGCTATGGCTACACCTTC. This encodes CASSGQGAGYGYTF. Full variable domain (rest looked up from reference TRBV11-2 and TRBJ1-2): EAGVAQSPRYKIIEKRQSVAFWCNPISGHATLYWYQQILGQGPKLLIQFQNNGVVDDSQLPKDRFSAERLKGVDSTLKIQPAKLEDSAVYLCASSGQGAGYGYTFGSGTRLTVV.

This clonotype occurred a few times. The CDR3 protein is CASSPSGGFSQPQHF. The CDR3 nucleotides read TGTGCCAGCAGCCCATCAGGGGGCTTTAGTCAGCCCCAGCATTTT. V usage is TRBV28 and J usage is TRBJ1-5, with 8 bases that match TRBD1. The CDR3 spans 15 residues. The germline V gene has CDR1 MDHEN and CDR2 SYDVKM. The ends lost 6 bases at V and 6 bases at J; junction bases unmatched: 10.

The chain employs TRBV28 and TRBJ2-5; the D is unclear. V lost 7 bases and J lost 2, with 14 bases in between. Germline V lookup: CDR1 MDHEN, CDR2 SYDVKM. The CDR3 is made up of 14 amino acids. CDR3 sequence (DNA): TGTGCCAGCAACAATCGCCGCAGGCAAGAGACCCAGTACTTC. It specifies CASNNRRRQETQYF.

This clonotype was counted only a few times. The rearrangement links TRBV20-1 to TRBJ2-7; D gene uncertain. Trimming pared 5 bases from V and 4 bases from J, leaving 9 bases between. The CDR3 is 11 residues long. Germline V gene sequence: CDR1 DFQATT, CDR2 SNEGSKA (reference sequence). The CDR3 region is CSAVVLYEQYF. In nucleotides, the CDR3 is TGCAGTGCTGTCGTTTTATACGAGCAGTACTTC.

This clonotype was found a few times. The gene calls are TRBV7-2 and TRBJ1-2; D gene unclear. The CDR3 has 13 amino acids. Per the germline V gene, CDR1 is SGHTA and CDR2 is FQGNSA. V lost 1 base and J lost 9, with 12 bases in between. The chain's CDR3 is CASSLDRTGSYTF. The CDR3 DNA sequence: TGTGCCAGCAGCTTAGACCGGACCGGTAGCTACACCTTC.

V is TRBV7-2 and J is TRBJ2-7; a possible D gene is TRBD2 (5 bases). Germline V lookup: CDR1 SGHTA, CDR2 FQGNSA. Trimming removed 3 bases at V and 4 bases at J, with 16 bases between. This CDR3 is built from 15 residues. The chain's CDR3 is CASSFNSGWEYEQYF. The CDR3 DNA reads TGTGCCAGCAGCTTTAATTCGGGATGGGAATACGAGCAGTACTTC.

The sample holds a few counts of this clonotype. The J gene is TRBJ2-1, the V gene TRBV11-2; 10 nucleotides match TRBD2. CDR1 is SGHAT and CDR2 is FQNNGV in the germline V gene. The V segment lost 5 bases and the J segment 10 bases; nucleotides outside the gene matches: 11. The CDR3 contains 15 residues. DNA of the CDR3: TGTGCCAGCAGCCCAACTAGCGGGATAGTCCGAGAGCAGTTCTTC. It translates to CASSPTSGIVREQFF.

This clonotype has just a few counts. The chain is built from TRBV6-2 or TRBV6-3 and TRBJ2-1; 8 bases map to TRBD2. The length of the CDR3 is 16 residues. Trimming at V came to 6 bases and at J to 3 bases, leaving 10 bases not matched to a gene. The germline CDR1 and CDR2 sequences are MNHEY and SVGEGT. This CDR3 is CASSAAGTRFYNEQFF. CDR3 in DNA: TGTGCCAGCAGCGCTGCCGGGACTAGATTCTACAATGAGCAGTTCTTC.

This clonotype was counted at least ten times. The chain carries TRBV24-1 and TRBJ2-2, with TRBD2 as a possible D gene (6 bases). The CDR3 consists of 13 residues. The V end lost 9 bases, the J end lost 4 bases, and 11 bases lay between the germline ends. The V gene's germline CDR1 is KGHDR and CDR2 SFDVKD. The CDR3 protein is CATAGRSTGELFF. The CDR3 DNA is TGTGCCACCGCGGGGCGAAGCACCGGGGAGCTGTTTTTT.

This clonotype was seen a few times. The chain joins TRBV27 to TRBJ2-7; the D gene is possibly TRBD1 (6 bases). CDR1 is MNHEY and CDR2 is SMNVEV in the germline V gene (reference sequence). This CDR3 contains 14 residues. Trimming shortened V by 5 bases and J by 3 bases, and 14 bases separated the two germline ends. CDR3 sequence: CASSMYRALYEQYF. In nucleotides, the CDR3 is TGTGCCAGCAGTATGTACAGGGCCCTCTACGAGCAGTACTTC.

This rearrangement joins TRBV28 to TRBJ2-4; a weak D match, TRBD2 (7 bases). The germline V and J ends were trimmed by 3 bases and 2 bases, with 14 bases remaining between them. CDR1 and CDR2 (germline): MDHEN, SYDVKM. This CDR3 is built from 16 residues. The CDR3 protein is CASSFGGALPKNIQYF. The CDR3 DNA is TGTGCCAGCAGTTTTGGGGGGGCGCTTCCCAAAAACATTCAGTACTTC.

This CDR3 is CASSVDETQYF. CDR3 in DNA: TGTGCCAGCAGCGTCGACGAGACCCAGTACTTC. The chain has TRBV12-3 or TRBV12-4 and TRBJ2-5; no clear D. The CDR3 has 11 residues. V lost 6 bases and J lost 5, with 7 bases in between.